These T cell receptor beta chains were read from a single sample in a study of blood T cell repertoires in COVID-19. The assay was immunoSEQ multiplex PCR, and TCRdb's table has in-frame clones only and misses some. The data contain 150,000 to 200,000 clones, 60% to 80% of them singletons. Specimen: PBMCs or T cells enriched from blood (not recorded which). The source is a man aged 55 to 69 who had been exposed to COVID-19. Each CDR3 is given with its conserved first and last residue. A D gene is named only where the DNA matches it firmly. The size of a clone is reported for some rows only, either as once, few or many, or as a class for expanded clones.

clone size,V gene,J gene,D gene,CDR3 DNA,CDR3 protein
.,TRBV4-1,TRBJ2-3,TRBD1,TGCGCCAGCAGCCTACAGGGGGCCCCGCCAGATACGCAGTATTTT,CASSLQGAPPDTQYF
.,TRBV19,TRBJ2-1,TRBD1,TGTGCCAGTAGTATAGCGGGACAGGTCAATGAGCAGTTCTTC,CASSIAGQVNEQFF
.,TRBV19,TRBJ2-3,.,TGTGCCAGTAGTATTCCAGGGACAGATACGCAGTATTTT,CASSIPGTDTQYF
.,TRBV10-1,TRBJ2-1,.,TGCGCCAGCAGTGAAGGAGGGGCAGGATCCTACAATGAGCAGTTCTTC,CASSEGGAGSYNEQFF
.,TRBV12-3/TRBV12-4,TRBJ1-5,TRBD1,TGTGCCAGCGGAACAGGGGGATATCAGCCCCAGCATTTT,CASGTGGYQPQHF
few,TRBV19,TRBJ1-2,TRBD1,TGTGCCAGTAGTCACAGGGGGCGAAACTATGGCTACACCTTC,CASSHRGRNYGYTF
.,TRBV9,TRBJ1-4,TRBD1,TGTGCCAGCAGCGCAGACCCGGACAGGGGGCTGACTAATGAAAAACTGTTTTTT,CASSADPDRGLTNEKLFF
.,TRBV12-5,TRBJ2-7,TRBD1,TGTGCTAGTGGTTCCTTGGGGACAGGGGTGTACGAGCAGTACTTC,CASGSLGTGVYEQYF
few,TRBV6-5,TRBJ1-3,.,TGTGCCAGCAGTTACGGGCCTCGAAACACCATATATTTT,CASSYGPRNTIYF
.,TRBV11-1,TRBJ2-7,TRBD1,TGTGCCAGCAGCCGGGACAGGGGTAACGAGCAGTACTTC,CASSRDRGNEQYF
once,TRBV10-1,TRBJ2-5,.,TGCGCCAGCAGTGACAAAGGGAGAGAGACCCAGTACTTC,CASSDKGRETQYF
.,TRBV9,TRBJ2-1,TRBD2,TGTGCCAGCAGCGTGATTACTAGCGGGAGGTTCAATGAGCAGTTCTTC,CASSVITSGRFNEQFF
.,TRBV4-3,TRBJ2-1,.,TGCGCCAGCAGCCGGGACTCTTCCTACAATGAGCAGTTCTTC,CASSRDSSYNEQFF
.,TRBV11-2,TRBJ1-4,.,TGTGCCAGCAGCTTAGATGCCGTCGGGGGACTGTTTTTT,CASSLDAVGGLFF
.,TRBV2,TRBJ2-3,TRBD2,TGTGCCAGCAGTTCTCAGACTAGCGGGATAGATACGCAGTATTTT,CASSSQTSGIDTQYF
once,TRBV9,TRBJ2-6,TRBD1,TGTGCCAGCAGCGAGTGGGGACAGCACTCCTCTGGGGCCAACGTCCTGACTTTC,CASSEWGQHSSGANVLTF
.,TRBV7-2,TRBJ2-1,.,TGTGCCAGCAGCTTAGCAACCTTCGGACTTACCCGCAATGAGCAGTTCTTC,CASSLATFGLTRNEQFF
.,TRBV2,TRBJ2-3,TRBD2,TGTGCCAGCAGGAGACTAGCGGGAGGAGGTGCAGATACGCAGTATTTT,CASRRLAGGGADTQYF
.,TRBV7-6,TRBJ2-2,.,TGTGCCAGCAGCTTATCGTCGTACACCGGGGAGCTGTTTTTT,CASSLSSYTGELFF
.,TRBV27,TRBJ2-3,TRBD2,TGTGCCAGCAGCTTCGCGGGACTAGCATCGGATACGCAGTATTTT,CASSFAGLASDTQYF
.,TRBV18,TRBJ2-7,TRBD2,TGTGCCAGCTCACCTTCTAGCGGGAGCATAACCGAGCAGTACTTC,CASSPSSGSITEQYF
.,TRBV29-1,TRBJ1-1,TRBD1,TGCAGCGGTGCGACAGGGACTGAAGCTTTCTTT,CSGATGTEAFF
.,TRBV27,TRBJ2-7,.,TGTGCCAGCAGCAAGGACTGGGTCTCCTACGAGCAGTACTTC,CASSKDWVSYEQYF
.,TRBV7-3,TRBJ2-5,.,TGTGCCAGCAGCCTGAGCTCCACAGAGACCCAGTACTTC,CASSLSSTETQYF
.,TRBV15,TRBJ2-5,TRBD2,TGTGCCACCAGCAGAAGCGGGGGACAAGAGACCCAGTACTTC,CATSRSGGQETQYF
.,TRBV27,TRBJ1-5,.,TGTGCCAGCAGCCCTGCCGGAGAGCCCCAGCATTTT,CASSPAGEPQHF
.,TRBV5-4,TRBJ2-7,.,TGTGCCAGCAGCTTGGCAGGAGGGACAGCCTACGAGCAGTACTTC,CASSLAGGTAYEQYF
.,TRBV6-5,TRBJ2-3,.,TGTGCCAGCAGTTCCGTATACACAGATACGCAGTATTTT,CASSSVYTDTQYF
.,TRBV6-2/TRBV6-3,TRBJ2-3,TRBD2,TGTGCCAGCAGTTCGGGGGGGAGCACAGATACGCAGTATTTT,CASSSGGSTDTQYF
.,TRBV6-5,TRBJ2-7,TRBD2,TGTGCCAGCTGGGGCGGGAGAACCTACGAGCAGTACTTC,CASWGGRTYEQYF
.,TRBV12-3/TRBV12-4,TRBJ1-2,TRBD1,TGTGCCAGCAGGAGGACAGGCGCGGTTGGCTACACCTTC,CASRRTGAVGYTF
.,TRBV19,TRBJ2-4,TRBD2,TGTGCCAGTAGTACCTCCCCGACTAGCGGGAGGATTGAGGGCAAAAACATTCAGTACTTC,CASSTSPTSGRIEGKNIQYF
.,TRBV19,TRBJ1-5,.,TGTGCCAGTAGTATGTCCACAGGGAGTGGCAATCAGCCCCAGCATTTT,CASSMSTGSGNQPQHF
.,TRBV6-6,TRBJ1-1,TRBD1,TGTGCCAGCAGTCCCCCAACCGGGACAGGGGGCGCGAAGGGGATGAACACTGAAGCTTTCTTT,CASSPPTGTGGAKGMNTEAFF
.,TRBV30,TRBJ2-1,.,TGTGCCTGGAGTGTAACCCCCGGTAACAATGAGCAGTTCTTC,CAWSVTPGNNEQFF
.,TRBV27,TRBJ2-1,TRBD1,TGTGCCAGCCACGTCGGGACAGGGTTCTACAATGAGCAGTTCTTC,CASHVGTGFYNEQFF
.,TRBV3-1/TRBV3-2,TRBJ2-3,.,TGTGCCAGCAGCCAACGGGGGACAGTATCCACAGATACGCAGTATTTT,CASSQRGTVSTDTQYF
.,TRBV10-3,TRBJ1-5,.,TGTGCCATCAGTGGAGAGGGCAATCAGCCCCAGCATTTT,CAISGEGNQPQHF